The 27 T cell receptor beta chains given below trace back to one sample, sequenced in a study of T cells in Graves' hyperthyroidism and ophthalmopathy. TCR beta CDR3 regions were amplified from RNA transcripts. The HTBI primer set drove a first-round RT-PCR of the TCR CDR3. TCRdb reprocessed the multiplex PCR reads with MiXCR, giving one entry per CDR3 protein. The sample has around 340,000 distinct CDR3 sequences; about 15% are singletons. Material: blood. The source of these receptors is a woman aged 25 to 45 with Graves' hyperthyroidism.

Ten or more counts support this clonotype. V gene TRBV6-1 combines with J gene TRBJ2-1, with TRBD2 matching over 10 bases. Germline V gene data show CDR1 as MNHNS and CDR2 as SASEGT. The CDR3 length is 14 residues. The ends lost 10 bases at V and 6 bases at J; junction bases unmatched: 9. The CDR3 region is CAIREREGPNEQFF. The CDR3 DNA sequence: TGTGCCATCAGGGAGCGGGAGGGCCCCAATGAGCAGTTCTTC.

This clonotype has a count of ten or more. The chain joins TRBV28 to TRBJ1-5, with 7 bases lining up with TRBD1. The germline V gene has CDR1 MDHEN and CDR2 SYDVKM. This CDR3 contains 15 residues. Trimming took 6 bases from V and 2 from J; bases not matched to a gene: 7. CDR3 amino acids: CASRGGGGRNQPQHF. CDR3 bases: TGTGCCAGCAGAGGGGGCGGAGGGCGCAATCAGCCCCAGCATTTT.

This clonotype was observed at least ten times. The V gene is TRBV6-2 or TRBV6-3, the J gene TRBJ2-2, with D perhaps matching TRBD1 or TRBD2 (5 bases each). CDR3 size: 18 residues. From germline, CDR1 is MNHEY and CDR2 SVGEGT. Trimming left V 4 bases short and J 0 bases short, with 18 bases between. CDR3 protein: CASSSRQTRSANTGELFF. CDR3 sequence (DNA): TGTGCCAGCAGTTCGCGACAGACACGTAGCGCGAACACCGGGGAGCTGTTTTTT.

The chain combines TRBV7-9 with TRBJ2-7; D possibly corresponds to TRBD2 (6 bases). Germline CDR1 SEHNR, CDR2 FQNEAQ (reference sequence). The CDR3 has 14 amino acids. V gave up 0 bases and J gave up 4 bases, with 10 bases separating them. DNA for the CDR3: TGTGCCAGCAGCTTAGCAGGAGGGGAGTACGAGCAGTACTTC. Translation: CASSLAGGEYEQYF.

This sequence joins TRBV6-1 and TRBJ1-5; 9 positions agree with TRBD1. CDR3 length equals 14 residues. V lost 6 bases and J lost 4; bases outside the gene matches: 4. Germline V gene data show CDR1 as MNHNS and CDR2 as SASEGT. The CDR3 reads CASRPGQGNQPQHF. The CDR3 DNA reads as TGTGCCAGCAGACCGGGACAGGGAAATCAGCCCCAGCATTTT.

This clonotype was counted between two and nine times. The gene calls are TRBV6-5 and TRBJ1-4, with TRBD1 matching 10 bases. CDR3 length: 17 residues. With V trimmed by 0 bases and J by 7 bases, 8 bases remained unmatched. CDR1 is MNHEY, CDR2 SVGAGI, per germline. As DNA, the CDR3 is TGTGCCAGCAGTTACTCGGGACGTCGGGACAGGGGTGAAAAACTGTTTTTT. Encoded protein: CASSYSGRRDRGEKLFF.

This clonotype was detected ten times or more. This chain uses TRBV10-1 with TRBJ2-3, with 9 bases fitting TRBD1. The trim removed 6 bases at V and 4 bases at J, leaving 8 bases unmatched. Germline CDR1 WNHNN, CDR2 SYGVQD (reference sequence). CDR3 length: 15 amino acids. The CDR3 sequence is CASSPGTGKADTQYF. The CDR3 DNA reads TGCGCCAGCAGCCCCGGGACAGGGAAGGCAGATACGCAGTATTTT.

The J gene is TRBJ1-1, the V gene TRBV5-1; TRBD1 matches at 9 bases. CDR3 size: 18 residues. Germline V gene lookup returns CDR1 SGHRS and CDR2 YFSETQ. With 3 bases clipped from V and 1 base from J, the junction kept 13 bases outside the gene matches. The CDR3 sequence: CASSSTYRDRVANTEAFF. In DNA, the CDR3 is TGCGCCAGCAGCTCTACGTACCGGGACAGGGTGGCGAACACTGAAGCTTTCTTT.

This clonotype was observed at least ten times. V usage is TRBV28 and J usage is TRBJ2-5; D is uncertain. From germline, CDR1 is MDHEN and CDR2 SYDVKM. The CDR3 totals 15 residues. Trimming pared 1 base from V and 2 bases from J, leaving 11 bases between. For the CDR3, the DNA is TGTGCCAGCAGTTTATACAACTATCGACAAGAGACCCAGTACTTC. The encoded protein is CASSLYNYRQETQYF.

As for this clonotype: This clone may be a read error of a much larger clone one base away. J is TRBJ2-7 and V is TRBV13; TRBD2 agrees at 8 bases. CDR1 and CDR2 (germline): PRHDT, FYEKMQ (reference sequence). The CDR3 consists of 14 residues. CDR3 region: CASSLVGGRTEHYF. The CDR3 DNA follows: TGTGCCAGCAGCTTAGTGGGCGGGAGGACCGAGCACTACTTC.

The chain joins TRBV20-1 to TRBJ2-5, with TRBD2 matching 11 bases. Germline CDR1 is DFQATT and CDR2 is SNEGSKA (reference sequence). This CDR3 comprises 14 residues. Losses at the gene ends were 7 bases for V and 4 bases for J; bases not matched to a gene: 8. CDR3 region: CSVTTSGRAETQYF. CDR3 nucleotide sequence: TGCAGTGTTACAACTAGCGGGAGAGCAGAGACCCAGTACTTC.

In its sample, this clonotype was seen many times. The V gene is TRBV2, the J gene TRBJ1-1; D might be TRBD1 (6 bases). V lost 0 bases, J lost 0 bases, and 8 bases lay in between. CDR1 and CDR2 from the germline V gene are SNHLY and FYNNEI. CDR3 size: 15 residues. CDR3 sequence: CASSEATGVNTEAFF. The CDR3, as DNA: TGTGCCAGCAGTGAAGCGACAGGTGTGAACACTGAAGCTTTCTTT.

In this sample, this clonotype turned up many times. The J gene is TRBJ2-1, the V gene TRBV19, with D perhaps being TRBD1 or TRBD2 (6 bases each). This CDR3 contains 16 residues. The germline gives CDR1 LNHDA, CDR2 SQIVND (reference sequence). V was clipped by 4 bases and J by 4 bases, with 17 bases between them. CDR3 amino acids: CASSTWGARKYNEQFF. The CDR3 DNA reads as TGTGCCAGTAGTACCTGGGGGGCGCGGAAGTACAATGAGCAGTTCTTC.

This clonotype was recorded at least ten times. V usage is TRBV18 and J usage is TRBJ1-1; unclear D gene. The CDR3 is made up of 13 amino acids. Per germline, CDR1 KGHSH and CDR2 LQKENI. V was shortened by 1 base and J by 1 base, with 4 bases between the two germline ends. The CDR3: CASSPQSNTEAFF. CDR3 in DNA: TGTGCCAGCTCACCACAGTCGAACACTGAAGCTTTCTTT.

Ten or more counts support this clonotype. The chain has TRBV7-8 and TRBJ2-7; D remains ambiguous. Germline CDR1 reads SGHVS; CDR2 reads FQNEAQ. CDR3 length: 16 residues. V was clipped by 5 bases and J by 1 base, with 18 bases between them. The CDR3 here is CASSPIGPAISYEQYF. CDR3 sequence (DNA): TGTGCCAGCAGCCCTATCGGTCCCGCAATATCCTACGAGCAGTACTTC.

The V call is TRBV6-1, the J call TRBJ1-3, with 7 bases that match TRBD1. The ends lost 5 bases at V and 2 bases at J; junction bases unmatched: 9. The CDR3 covers 16 residues. The germline V gene encodes CDR1 MNHNS and CDR2 SASEGT. Here the CDR3 reads CASSLTGTATGNTIYF. CDR3 bases: TGTGCCAGCAGTTTGACCGGGACAGCCACTGGAAACACCATATATTTT.

This rearrangement joins TRBV2 to TRBJ2-1, with TRBD1 matching 9 bases. V was pared by 6 bases and J by 3 bases, with 3 bases of the junction left unmatched. Germline-derived CDR1 and CDR2 are SNHLY and FYNNEI. The CDR3 is 14 residues long. CDR3 region: CASSRDRVYNEQFF. In DNA, the CDR3 is TGTGCCAGCAGCAGGGACAGGGTCTACAATGAGCAGTTCTTC.

This clonotype appeared many times. The chain recombines TRBV29-1 with TRBJ1-2; D gene ambiguous. V was clipped by 7 bases and J by 4 bases, with 13 bases between them. Germline CDR1 reads SQVTM; CDR2 reads ANQGSEA. The CDR3 sequence is 12 residues long. This CDR3 reads CSGWVGRYGYTF. The CDR3 DNA follows: TGCAGCGGCTGGGTGGGCCGCTATGGCTACACCTTC.

The genes are TRBV3-1 and TRBJ1-5; D gene uncertain. CDR1 and CDR2 from the germline V gene are LGHDT and YNNKEL (reference sequence). V was clipped by 0 bases and J by 7 bases, with 7 bases between them. CDR3 length equals 13 residues. Written as DNA, the CDR3 is TGTGCCAGCAGCCAAGAACTGGGGCAGCCCCAGCATTTT. Its protein product is CASSQELGQPQHF.

The V gene is TRBV28, the J gene TRBJ2-7, with a possible D match to TRBD2 (6 bases). Germline V gene sequence: CDR1 MDHEN, CDR2 SYDVKM. This CDR3 region has 15 residues. V was shortened by 5 bases and J by 7 bases, with 21 bases between the two germline ends. CDR3 sequence: CASSPPGLGVQEQYF. The CDR3, as DNA: TGTGCCAGCAGTCCGCCGGGACTCGGAGTTCAGGAGCAGTACTTC.

This clonotype occurred many times. V usage is TRBV24-1 and J usage is TRBJ2-1, with TRBD2 identical over 7 bases. V shed 7 bases and J 1 base; nucleotides not matched to a gene: 12. Looked up from germline, CDR1 is KGHDR and CDR2 is SFDVKD. The CDR3 is made up of 17 amino acids. The CDR3 here is CATSGHKTSMSYNEQFF. The CDR3 DNA sequence: TGTGCCACCAGCGGACATAAGACTAGCATGTCCTACAATGAGCAGTTCTTC.

This rearrangement joins TRBV30 to TRBJ1-3, with a weak D call TRBD1 (5 bases). The CDR3 runs 14 residues. With 5 bases removed from V and 0 bases from J, the gap between germline ends came to 11 bases. In germline, CDR1 is GTSNPN, CDR2 SVGIG (reference sequence). CDR3 protein: CAWDWGVSGNTIYF. CDR3 nucleotide sequence: TGTGCCTGGGACTGGGGCGTCTCTGGAAACACCATATATTTT.

This clonotype was observed at least ten times. V and J are TRBV30 and TRBJ1-1; 9 nucleotides line up with TRBD1. V lost 5 bases, J lost 9 bases, and 4 bases stayed unmatched. Germline V CDR1 and CDR2: GTSNPN, SVGIG (reference sequence). CDR3 size: 11 residues. This CDR3 reads CAWVQGAKAFF. In nucleotides, the CDR3 is TGTGCCTGGGTACAGGGGGCGAAAGCTTTCTTT.

The V call is TRBV28, the J call TRBJ2-5; D possibly matches TRBD1 or TRBD2 (5 bases each). This CDR3 is 12 amino acids long. V dropped 6 bases and J dropped 4 bases, with 9 bases sitting between them. CDR1 and CDR2 (germline): MDHEN, SYDVKM. The CDR3 loop is CASSGAGETQYF. As DNA, the CDR3 is TGTGCCAGCAGCGGGGCAGGAGAGACCCAGTACTTC. Full variable domain (remainder filled in from reference TRBV28 and TRBJ2-5): DVKVTQSSRYLVKRTGEKVFLECVQDMDHENMFWYRQDPGLGLRLIYFSYDVKMKEKGDIPEGYSVSREKKERFSLILESASTNQTSMYLCASSGAGETQYFGPGTRLLVL.

This clonotype was counted once. A much more abundant neighbour one base away suggests this may be a read error. Likely a read error: the CDR3 ends without its conserved phenylalanine or tryptophan. This chain links TRBV7-9 with TRBJ2-3, with 8 bases matching TRBD2. Germline V lookup: CDR1 SEHNR, CDR2 FQNEAQ (reference sequence). The CDR3 consists of 16 residues. Trimming took 5 bases from V and 1 from J; bases not matched to a gene: 8. For the CDR3, the DNA is TGTGCCAGCAGCCCCAGAAGAGCGGGGGGCACAGATACGCAGTATCTT. Translated: CASSPRRAGGTDTQYL.

The rearrangement uses TRBV29-1 and TRBJ2-1; TRBD2 aligns across 10 bases. Unmatched junction bases numbered 10, after V lost 2 bases and J lost 6 bases. The CDR3 runs 16 residues. Germline CDR1 reads SQVTM; CDR2 reads ANQGSEA. This CDR3 reads CSVERLSSGRINEQFF. The DNA of the CDR3 is TGCAGCGTTGAACGCCTTTCTAGCGGGAGAATCAATGAGCAGTTCTTC.

This clonotype was observed at least ten times. The chain couples TRBV9 to TRBJ2-2, with 9 bases lining up with TRBD1. CDR3 length: 18 amino acids. The germline gives CDR1 SGDLS, CDR2 YYNGEE. V gave up 3 bases and J gave up 5 bases; unmatched junction bases: 14. This CDR3 reads CASSAVPWGDRETGELFF. In DNA form, the CDR3 reads TGTGCCAGCAGCGCCGTTCCCTGGGGGGACAGGGAGACCGGGGAGCTGTTTTTT.